Sequencing of this TCR beta chain was carried out in a study of T cell responses to AZD1222 COVID-19 vaccine. Study results and limitations: Most donors were white British and more were female, and clonal diversity was possibly underestimated. After the peak T cell response, and only then, were repertoires sampled. As reported, nearly half of all spike-specific TCRs target variant regions that are unmutated.

Note on this clone: The antigen is not known.

Clones were sequenced by immunoSEQ multiplex PCR, and TCRdb holds only the in-frame ones, with some missing. The sample shows around 45,000 clones, around three quarters of them seen only once. Germline V gene data show CDR1 as SNHLY and CDR2 as FYNNEI. The length of the CDR3 is 15 residues. Unmatched junction bases numbered 3, after V lost 4 bases and J lost 0 bases. The chain uses TRBV2 and TRBJ1-5; 7 bases line up with TRBD1. The TCR originated in an adult who received the MenACWY meningococcal vaccine as a control. Sequencing used peripheral blood, obtained 28 days after the second dose of the MenACWY control vaccine. The CDR3 sequence is CASSVGQYSNQPQHF. The CDR3 DNA sequence: TGTGCCAGCAGTGTGGGACAGTATAGCAATCAGCCCCAGCATTTT.